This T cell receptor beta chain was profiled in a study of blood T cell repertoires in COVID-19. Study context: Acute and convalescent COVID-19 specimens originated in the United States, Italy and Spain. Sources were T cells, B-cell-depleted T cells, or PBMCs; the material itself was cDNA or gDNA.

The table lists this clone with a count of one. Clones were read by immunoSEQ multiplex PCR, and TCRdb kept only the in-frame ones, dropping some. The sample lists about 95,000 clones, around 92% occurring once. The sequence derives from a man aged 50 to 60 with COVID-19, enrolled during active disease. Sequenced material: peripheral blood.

DNA for the CDR3: TGCGCCAGCAGCTGGGGTCCTAGCGGGGAGGAGGAGTTCTTC. Protein sequence: CASSWGPSGEEEFF. V usage is TRBV5-1 and J usage is TRBJ2-1, with TRBD2 identical over 9 bases. Trimming cost V 3 bases and J 14 bases; bases outside gene matches: 12. Germline lookup yields CDR1 SGHRS and CDR2 YFSETQ. The CDR3 is 14 residues long.